The entry below describes one TCR beta chain. Its antigen is as yet unknown. The sample originates from a study of CD8 T cells in ankylosing spondylitis. Regarding the study as a whole: There were earlier reports of some motif variants in reactive arthritis synovial fluid and blood. It appeared that ankylosing spondylitis blood was characterized by a TCR beta motif of under ten highly homologous variants.

TCRdb analysed the 5' RACE reads with MiXCR anew, one entry per CDR3 protein. The sample holds about 800,000 distinct CDR3 sequences; around 11% are singletons and the top ten take 0.51%. The CDR3 runs 16 residues. Germline V gene lookup returns CDR1 LGHNA and CDR2 YSLEER. Losses at the gene ends were 3 bases for V and 0 bases for J; bases not matched to a gene: 8. The TCR was taken from a male donor with ankylosing spondylitis. J is TRBJ2-7 and V is TRBV4-3, with 7 bases lining up with TRBD2. The material sequenced was blood, either unsorted or a sorted T cell fraction (not recorded which). CDR3 bases: TGCGCCAGCAGCCACGCTGCTAGCGGATTCTCCTACGAGCAGTACTTC. This encodes CASSHAASGFSYEQYF.